The clone carrying this T cell receptor (beta chain) showed up just a few times. Its antigen is undetermined. CDR3 length: 14 amino acids. Germline V gene data show CDR1 as SGHTA and CDR2 as FQGTGA. Trimming took 5 bases from V and 2 from J; bases not matched to a gene: 5. The sample comes from a study of T cell clones after liver transplantation. Study findings and constraints: In 5 of 8 subjects, circulating graft-donor-reactive CD4 TCRbeta sequences fell significantly after transplant. These preliminary findings come from unstandardized post-transplant sampling times.

TCRdb keeps only in-frame clones here, not all; method: immunoSEQ multiplex PCR. Among over 50,000 clones, approximately 84% were seen once, and the ten largest hold about 8.9%. Unstimulated PBMCs were sorted into CD3+CD4+ and CD3+CD8+ populations. The clonotype originates from a human donor who received a liver transplant. The genes are TRBV7-3 and TRBJ2-7; TRBD2 matches at 8 bases. The sequencing used CD4+ T cells from blood, collected before liver transplant. The CDR3 here is CASSQIAGTYEQYF. CDR3 nucleotides: TGTGCCAGCAGCCAAATAGCGGGGACCTACGAGCAGTACTTC.